This is a list of T cell receptor beta chains from one sample in a study of identical twins. MiXCR was run by TCRdb on the 5' RACE reads, yielding one entry per CDR3 protein. The repertoire holds roughly 710,000 distinct CDR3 sequences, with 6% to 6.5% as singletons. Sequenced material: naive T cells sorted from blood. These receptors all stem from a man younger than 30 in good health. The CDR3 runs from the conserved cysteine through the conserved F or W. The order of the fields is CDR3 length, V gene, clone size, J gene, D gene, CDR3 DNA, CDR3 protein. D genes are given only for firm matches. A row's size may be missing; if present it is once, few, many or a size class.

15	TRBV7-9	few	TRBJ1-3	-	TGTGCCAGCAGCTACCGGGACACCACTGGAAACACCATATATTTT	CASSYRDTTGNTIYF
16	TRBV6-1	many	TRBJ2-3	TRBD2	TGTGCCAGCAGTCCCCCCGCGGGAGGTGTCCCAGATACGCAGTATTTT	CASSPPAGGVPDTQYF
13	TRBV15	many	TRBJ2-3	-	TGTGCCACCAGCAGATCACAGGGTAATACGCAGTATTTT	CATSRSQGNTQYF
16	TRBV7-9	-	TRBJ2-7	-	TGTGCCAGCAGCAGCTTAGAGTCTGCAGATAGCTACGAGCAGTACTTC	CASSSLESADSYEQYF
15	TRBV10-3	-	TRBJ2-1	TRBD2	TGTGCCATCAACGTGGGACTAGCGGGAGACAATGAGCAGTTCTTC	CAINVGLAGDNEQFF
14	TRBV29-1	few	TRBJ2-1	-	TGCAGCGTTGTTGCGGGGCACTCCTACAATGAGCAGTTCTTC	CSVVAGHSYNEQFF
15	TRBV6-5	many	TRBJ1-5	-	TGTGCCAGCAGTTACACGAGGGATGGCAATCAGCCCCAGCATTTT	CASSYTRDGNQPQHF
14	TRBV12-3/TRBV12-4	many	TRBJ1-5	TRBD1	TGTGCCAGCAGTCATGGAAGGACAGGGCAGCCCCAGCATTTT	CASSHGRTGQPQHF
12	TRBV7-2	many	TRBJ2-5	-	TGTGCCAGCAGCCCACGGAGGGAGACCCAGTACTTC	CASSPRRETQYF
12	TRBV25-1	many	TRBJ2-1	-	TGTGCCAGCACTAGCACATACAATGAGCAGTTCTTC	CASTSTYNEQFF
16	TRBV7-9	few	TRBJ2-5	TRBD1	TGTGCCAGCATACCGGAAGGGACAGGGATGTGGGAGACCCAGTACTTC	CASIPEGTGMWETQYF
17	TRBV5-1	-	TRBJ2-2	-	TGCGCCAGCGCCTTGGGTGTAGGGGACGCGAACACCGGGGAGCTGTTTTTT	CASALGVGDANTGELFF
15	TRBV20-1	many	TRBJ2-1	TRBD2	TGCAGTGCCCGAGTTTGGACTAGCGGGTGGGGTGAGCAGTTCTTC	CSARVWTSGWGEQFF
14	TRBV20-1	-	TRBJ2-7	TRBD2	TGCAGTGCAAGAGCTGCGGGGGACTCCTACGAGCAGTACTTC	CSARAAGDSYEQYF
14	TRBV6-5	-	TRBJ2-5	-	TGTGCCAGCAGTTTTCTCTCGGGGCTCGAGACCCAGTACTTC	CASSFLSGLETQYF
16	TRBV20-1	-	TRBJ2-4	TRBD2	TGCAGTGCTAGAGCCTCTAGCGGGCTAGCCAAAAACATTCAGTACTTC	CSARASSGLAKNIQYF
18	TRBV9	-	TRBJ2-5	TRBD2	TGTGCCAGCAGTGCAGGAAAACCCGGGACTAGCGGGAGAGAGACCCAGTACTTC	CASSAGKPGTSGRETQYF
17	TRBV11-2	-	TRBJ1-3	-	TGTGCCAGCAGCTCAACCCCCCATTCCCGCTCTGGAAACACCATATATTTT	CASSSTPHSRSGNTIYF
14	TRBV5-1	many	TRBJ2-3	TRBD2	TGCGCCAGCAGCCTGCGGGAGTGGGGAGATACGCAGTATTTT	CASSLREWGDTQYF
13	TRBV29-1	many	TRBJ2-5	TRBD1	TGCAGCGTCCGGGGACAGTACCAAGAGACCCAGTACTTC	CSVRGQYQETQYF
14	TRBV7-8	few	TRBJ2-1	-	TGTGCCAGCAGCTTAGTTCCTAGTTCGGATGAGCAGTTCTTC	CASSLVPSSDEQFF
14	TRBV20-1	few	TRBJ1-2	-	TGCAGTGCACGACCAGGGGATTTGGGCTATGGCTACACCTTC	CSARPGDLGYGYTF
15	TRBV4-1	many	TRBJ1-1	-	TGCGCCAGCAGCCAAGATCGGGGTCACGATACTGAAGCTTTCTTT	CASSQDRGHDTEAFF
12	TRBV6-5	many	TRBJ1-1	-	TGTGCCAGCAGCGTGGGCGACACTGAAGCTTTCTTT	CASSVGDTEAFF
16	TRBV12-3/TRBV12-4	many	TRBJ2-3	-	TGTGCCAGCAGTTTAGCGCACTGGGGACGCACAGATACGCAGTATTTT	CASSLAHWGRTDTQYF
13	TRBV5-5	many	TRBJ1-2	-	TGTGCCAGCAGTACAGGGTCTAACTATGGCTACACCTTC	CASSTGSNYGYTF
15	TRBV12-3/TRBV12-4	many	TRBJ2-1	-	TGTGCCAGCAGTCTACAGGGCACCGTTGGCAATGAGCAGTTCTTC	CASSLQGTVGNEQFF
13	TRBV27	-	TRBJ2-7	-	TGTGCCAGCAGCTTCGGGCTCGGGGACGAGCAGTACTTC	CASSFGLGDEQYF
17	TRBV5-1	few	TRBJ2-7	TRBD2	TGCGCCAGCAGCCCGGGACTAGCGGGAGGTCCAAACTACGAGCAGTACTTC	CASSPGLAGGPNYEQYF
15	TRBV11-2	many	TRBJ2-7	TRBD2	TGTGCCAGCAGTCCCATAGGACTAGCGGGAGAGGAAGAGTACTTC	CASSPIGLAGEEEYF
14	TRBV29-1	many	TRBJ2-3	-	TGCAGCGTTGAAGGTCGGGCAGCCACAGATACGCAGTATTTT	CSVEGRAATDTQYF
19	TRBV7-8	-	TRBJ2-5	TRBD2	TGTGCCAGCAGCTTAGCCGGAGGACTAGCGGGAGGGGAACAAGAGACCCAGTACTTC	CASSLAGGLAGGEQETQYF
16	TRBV6-1	many	TRBJ1-5	TRBD1	TGTGCCAGCAGATCTATCGCCGGGACAGGGGCCAAGCCCCAGCATTTT	CASRSIAGTGAKPQHF
15	TRBV5-1	-	TRBJ2-5	-	TGCGCCAGCAGCTTGGACCCTGGACTACAAGAGACCCAGTACTTC	CASSLDPGLQETQYF
12	TRBV11-2	-	TRBJ1-1	-	TGTGCCAGTAGGTTCGTGAACACTGAAGCTTTCTTT	CASRFVNTEAFF
16	TRBV7-9	few	TRBJ2-3	-	TGTGCCAGCAGCAAAGCTCTGGCTAGCAGCACAGATACGCAGTATTTT	CASSKALASSTDTQYF
16	TRBV12-3/TRBV12-4	many	TRBJ2-1	TRBD2	TGTGCCAGCAGTTTGAGGCCTAGCGGGAGCAGCGATGAGCAGTTCTTC	CASSLRPSGSSDEQFF
15	TRBV5-1	many	TRBJ2-1	-	TGCGCCAGCAGCTCGCCCAGAGGGGGGAACAATGAGCAGTTCTTC	CASSSPRGGNNEQFF
14	TRBV6-2/TRBV6-3	-	TRBJ2-7	-	TGTGCCAGCGAGGCTAGTAGGGCAACCTACGAGCAGTACTTC	CASEASRATYEQYF
12	TRBV7-2	-	TRBJ2-6	-	TGTGCCAGCAGCTTAGTTGGGACGGAGGGGACTTTC	CASSLVGTEGTF
13	TRBV5-1	many	TRBJ2-2	-	TGTGCCAGCAGTTTGGTGGGCACCGGGGAGCTGTTTTTT	CASSLVGTGELFF
15	TRBV4-3	many	TRBJ2-3	TRBD1	TGCGCCAGCAGCCCCGGGACAGGCTACACAGATACGCAGTATTTT	CASSPGTGYTDTQYF
14	TRBV20-1	many	TRBJ2-3	-	TGCAGTGCCTACCCGCCTGGGGGCACAGATACGCAGTATTTT	CSAYPPGGTDTQYF